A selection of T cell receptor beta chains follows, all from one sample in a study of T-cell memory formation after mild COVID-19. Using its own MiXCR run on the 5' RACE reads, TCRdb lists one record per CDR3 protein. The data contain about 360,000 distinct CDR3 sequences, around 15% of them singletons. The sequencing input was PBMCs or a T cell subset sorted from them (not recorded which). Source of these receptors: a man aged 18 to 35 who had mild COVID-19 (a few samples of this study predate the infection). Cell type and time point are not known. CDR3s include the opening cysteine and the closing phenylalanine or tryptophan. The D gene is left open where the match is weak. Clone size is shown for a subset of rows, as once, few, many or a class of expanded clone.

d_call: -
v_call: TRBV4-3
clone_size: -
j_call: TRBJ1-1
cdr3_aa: CASSQETRVVRAFF
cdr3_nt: TGCGCCAGCAGCCAAGAGACCAGGGTAGTTCGAGCTTTCTTT

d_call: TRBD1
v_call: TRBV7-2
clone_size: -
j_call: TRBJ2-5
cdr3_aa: CASSHRDRGPFAQYF
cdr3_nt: TGTGCCAGCAGCCACCGGGACAGGGGGCCTTTTGCCCAGTACTTC

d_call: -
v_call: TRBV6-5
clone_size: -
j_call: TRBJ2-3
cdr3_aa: CASSYRIRDTQYF
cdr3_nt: TGTGCCAGCAGTTACCGGATCCGAGATACGCAGTATTTT

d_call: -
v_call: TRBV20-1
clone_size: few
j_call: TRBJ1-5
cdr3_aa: CSARDPRGGSNQPQHF
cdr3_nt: TGCAGTGCTAGAGATCCTAGGGGAGGAAGCAATCAGCCCCAGCATTTT

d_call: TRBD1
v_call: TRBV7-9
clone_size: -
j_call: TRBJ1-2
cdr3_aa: CASSLVGQGFRGYTF
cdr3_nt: TGTGCCAGCAGCTTAGTGGGACAGGGGTTTCGTGGCTACACCTTC

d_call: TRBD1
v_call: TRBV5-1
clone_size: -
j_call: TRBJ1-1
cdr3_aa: CASSEDRGAEAFF
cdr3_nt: TGCGCCAGCAGCGAGGACAGGGGGGCTGAAGCTTTCTTT

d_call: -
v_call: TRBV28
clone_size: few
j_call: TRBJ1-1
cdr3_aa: CAGRGGAGTEAFF
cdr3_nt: TGTGCCGGACGGGGGGGCGCGGGCACTGAAGCTTTCTTT

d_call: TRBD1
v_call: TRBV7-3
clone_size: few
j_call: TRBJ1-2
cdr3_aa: CASSSGQGNGYTF
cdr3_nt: TGTGCCAGCAGCTCGGGACAGGGTAATGGCTACACCTTC

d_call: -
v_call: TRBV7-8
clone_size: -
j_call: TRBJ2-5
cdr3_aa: CASSFGDFQETQYF
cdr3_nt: TGTGCCAGCAGCTTCGGGGACTTCCAAGAGACCCAGTACTTC

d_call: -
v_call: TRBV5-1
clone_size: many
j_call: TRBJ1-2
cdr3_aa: CASSFGAGQGNGYTF
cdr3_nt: TGCGCCAGCAGCTTTGGCGCAGGGCAAGGAAATGGCTACACCTTC

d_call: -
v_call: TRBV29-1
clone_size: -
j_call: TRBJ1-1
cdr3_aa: CTARGAYTEAFF
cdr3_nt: TGCACCGCGCGGGGGGCCTACACTGAAGCTTTCTTT

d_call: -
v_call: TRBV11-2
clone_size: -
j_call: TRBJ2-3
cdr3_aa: CASSVNTDTQYF
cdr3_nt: TGTGCCAGCAGCGTTAACACAGATACGCAGTATTTT

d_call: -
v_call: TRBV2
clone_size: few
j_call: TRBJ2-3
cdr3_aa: CASGSSYTDTQYF
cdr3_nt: TGTGCCAGCGGGAGCAGTTACACAGATACGCAGTATTTT

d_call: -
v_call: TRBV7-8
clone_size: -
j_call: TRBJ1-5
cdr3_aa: CASSGRGGGSQPQHF
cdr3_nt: TGTGCCAGCAGCGGTCGAGGTGGCGGGAGTCAGCCCCAGCATTTT

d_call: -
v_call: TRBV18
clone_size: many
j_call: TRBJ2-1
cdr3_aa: CASSPPAPGEVGEQFF
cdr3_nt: TGTGCCAGCTCACCACCGGCTCCAGGGGAGGTTGGTGAGCAGTTCTTC

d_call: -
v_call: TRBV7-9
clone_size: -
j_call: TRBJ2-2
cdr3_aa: CASGQFSGELFF
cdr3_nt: TGTGCCAGCGGACAGTTCTCGGGGGAGCTGTTTTTT